This T cell receptor beta chain was sequenced in a study of blood T cell repertoires in COVID-19. Germline V CDR1 and CDR2: SGHRS, YFSETQ. The CDR3 is 15 amino acids. Deletions cut 3 bases from V and 6 bases from J, with 16 bases between. Measured with immunoSEQ multiplex PCR; TCRdb has only the in-frame clones, and not every one. The data contain over 400,000 clones, around nine tenths of them singletons. This chain connects TRBV5-1 to TRBJ1-5, with TRBD1 as a possible D gene (5 bases). The origin of this receptor is a woman aged 55 to 70 who had recovered from COVID-19. The source material was PBMCs or T cells enriched from blood (not recorded which). The CDR3 sequence: CASSSTPGLGQPQHF. The CDR3 DNA reads TGCGCCAGCAGCTCTACTCCAGGGCTAGGTCAGCCCCAGCATTTT.